The rows below give T cell receptor beta chains drawn from one sample of a study of blood T cell repertoires in COVID-19. TCRdb's copy holds only in-frame clones and misses some; the assay was immunoSEQ multiplex PCR. The sample shows about 370,000 clones, about 90% of them seen only once. The sequenced sample consisted of peripheral blood. The receptors here all came from a woman under 40 with COVID-19, enrolled during active disease. CDR3s include the opening cysteine and the closing phenylalanine or tryptophan. A D gene is named only where the DNA matches it firmly. Clone size, where shown, is once, few, many, or a class for clones that have expanded.

size	V	D	J	CDR3	DNA
few	TRBV9	TRBD2	TRBJ2-7	CASSVGASGDEQYF	TGTGCCAGCAGCGTAGGGGCTAGCGGGGACGAGCAGTACTTC
.	TRBV7-9	.	TRBJ2-2	CASSLEGTLRGGELFF	TGTGCCAGCAGCTTAGAGGGGACACTGAGGGGCGGGGAGCTGTTTTTT
once	TRBV18	TRBD2	TRBJ2-7	CASSPAGGPEEQYF	TGTGCCAGCTCACCAGCGGGAGGGCCGGAGGAGCAGTACTTC
many	TRBV28	.	TRBJ2-3	CASSFSQHTQYF	TGTGCCAGCAGTTTTAGCCAGCACACGCAGTATTTT
once	TRBV5-6	.	TRBJ2-1	CASSLGPFLVNNEQFF	TGTGCCAGCAGCTTGGGGCCTTTTCTGGTTAACAATGAGCAGTTCTTC
.	TRBV23-1	.	TRBJ2-3	CASSRRTDTQYF	TGCGCCAGCAGTCGGCGCACAGATACGCAGTATTTT
.	TRBV5-4	.	TRBJ1-3	CASSLGPRTAGNTIYF	TGTGCCAGCAGCTTAGGCCCCCGGACTGCTGGAAACACCATATATTTT
.	TRBV2	TRBD2	TRBJ2-5	CASKGTGGGETQYF	TGTGCCAGCAAAGGCACGGGAGGAGGGGAGACCCAGTACTTC
.	TRBV6-2/TRBV6-3	TRBD2	TRBJ2-1	CASSSRGWSSYNEQFF	TGTGCCAGCAGTTCGCGGGGGTGGAGCTCCTACAATGAGCAGTTCTTC
.	TRBV7-2	TRBD2	TRBJ2-1	CASTNGGGGYNEQFF	TGTGCCAGCACCAACGGGGGGGGAGGGTACAATGAGCAGTTCTTC
.	TRBV6-5	TRBD2	TRBJ2-2	CASNIAGVGTGELFF	TGTGCCAGCAATATAGCGGGAGTTGGCACCGGGGAGCTGTTTTTT
.	TRBV29-1	TRBD2	TRBJ2-1	CSASLRLAGGVGEQFF	TGCAGCGCCTCTCTGAGACTAGCGGGAGGGGTCGGGGAGCAGTTCTTC
few	TRBV18	.	TRBJ1-2	CASSPRADGGYTF	TGTGCCAGCTCACCCAGAGCCGACGGGGGCTACACCTTC
.	TRBV28	TRBD1	TRBJ1-5	CASRGQGGNQPQHF	TGTGCCAGCAGAGGACAGGGAGGCAATCAGCCCCAGCATTTT
.	TRBV7-2	TRBD1	TRBJ1-2	CASSFSGQGASNYGYTF	TGTGCCAGCAGCTTTTCTGGACAGGGGGCTTCGAACTATGGCTACACCTTC
.	TRBV10-2	TRBD2	TRBJ2-1	CASAPSLAGGPKEQFF	TGCGCCAGCGCACCCTCTTTAGCGGGAGGGCCGAAAGAGCAGTTCTTC
.	TRBV10-3	TRBD2	TRBJ2-1	CAISAPLAGGPYNEQFF	TGTGCCATCAGTGCTCCCCTAGCGGGAGGTCCCTACAATGAGCAGTTCTTC
.	TRBV6-2/TRBV6-3	TRBD2	TRBJ2-5	CASSYSFLAGWQETQYF	TGTGCCAGCAGTTACTCGTTCCTAGCGGGTTGGCAAGAGACCCAGTACTTC
.	TRBV24-1	TRBD1	TRBJ1-1	CATSAKQSGQGLTGAMNTEAFF	TGTGCCACCAGTGCGAAACAGTCGGGACAGGGTTTAACGGGGGCCATGAACACTGAAGCTTTCTTT
.	TRBV7-9	.	TRBJ2-1	CASSFPQAEQFF	TGTGCCAGCAGCTTCCCTCAGGCTGAGCAGTTCTTC
.	TRBV30	TRBD1	TRBJ1-1	CASIRGSNTEAFF	TGTGCCTCAATCAGGGGGTCGAACACTGAAGCTTTCTTT
many	TRBV2	.	TRBJ2-7	CASSEGEGGTYEQYF	TGTGCCAGCAGTGAAGGGGAGGGGGGCACCTACGAGCAGTACTTC
.	TRBV27	TRBD2	TRBJ2-7	CASSLGASGSHEQYF	TGTGCCAGCAGTTTGGGGGCTAGCGGGAGCCACGAGCAGTACTTC
.	TRBV5-1	TRBD2	TRBJ2-2	CASSLSGGNTGELFF	TGCGCCAGCAGCTTAAGCGGGGGGAACACCGGGGAGCTGTTTTTT
.	TRBV7-2	.	TRBJ1-1	CASSRLEKSNTEAFF	TGTGCCAGCAGCCGCCTGGAGAAGTCGAACACTGAAGCTTTCTTT
.	TRBV6-5	.	TRBJ2-7	CASRLVYEQYF	TGTGCCAGCAGACTAGTTTACGAGCAGTACTTC
.	TRBV28	.	TRBJ2-3	CASTPRVPSTDTQYF	TGTGCCAGCACCCCCAGGGTACCTAGCACAGATACGCAGTATTTT
.	TRBV7-2	TRBD2	TRBJ2-2	CASSLVGGRAKDGELFF	TGTGCCAGCAGCTTAGTGGGCGGGAGGGCAAAGGACGGGGAGCTGTTTTTT
.	TRBV12-2	.	TRBJ2-7	CASRQGLAEGYEQYF	TGTGCAAGTCGCCAGGGACTAGCGGAAGGCTACGAGCAGTACTTC
.	TRBV7-2	.	TRBJ2-7	CASSLLLASEQYF	TGTGCCAGCAGCTTACTACTAGCTTCCGAGCAGTACTTC
.	TRBV6-2/TRBV6-3	TRBD1	TRBJ1-5	CASSSGQGIGQPQHF	TGTGCCAGCAGTTCGGGACAGGGGATAGGGCAGCCCCAGCATTTT
.	TRBV3-1/TRBV3-2	.	TRBJ1-5	CASSGGGNQPQHF	TGTGCCAGCAGTGGAGGTGGCAATCAGCCCCAGCATTTT
.	TRBV2	.	TRBJ2-7	CASSVSGSYEQYF	TGTGCCAGCAGTGTTAGCGGTTCCTACGAGCAGTACTTC
.	TRBV14	.	TRBJ2-5	CASSQDRVRETQYF	TGTGCCAGCAGCCAAGACAGGGTGAGGGAGACCCAGTACTTC
.	TRBV6-1	.	TRBJ1-3	CASSEVTGSSGNTIYF	TGTGCCAGCAGTGAAGTTACAGGGTCCTCTGGAAACACCATATATTTT
.	TRBV21-1	.	TRBJ2-4	CASSKEKAATSHLAKNIQYF	TGTGCCAGCAGCAAAGAAAAGGCGGCTACTAGTCATTTAGCCAAAAACATTCAGTACTTC
.	TRBV7-3	TRBD1	TRBJ1-2	CASSLTSGGGYTF	TGTGCCAGCAGCTTAACCTCAGGGGGTGGCTACACCTTC
.	TRBV7-2	.	TRBJ2-2	CASSLGATTGELFF	TGTGCCAGCAGCTTAGGGGCGACAACCGGGGAGCTGTTTTTT
few	TRBV19	.	TRBJ2-3	CASSPRTSTDTQYF	TGTGCCAGTTCCCCCCGGACTAGCACAGATACGCAGTATTTT
.	TRBV20-1	.	TRBJ2-5	CSASVRGETQYF	TGCAGTGCTAGTGTACGGGGAGAGACCCAGTACTTC
.	TRBV5-6	TRBD1	TRBJ1-2	CASSLVTGGGYTF	TGTGCCAGCAGCTTGGTGACAGGGGGTGGCTACACCTTC
.	TRBV3-1/TRBV3-2	TRBD2	TRBJ2-3	CASSQASSGPTDTQYF	TGTGCCAGCAGCCAAGCGTCTAGCGGGCCCACAGATACGCAGTATTTT
.	TRBV12-3/TRBV12-4	.	TRBJ1-1	CASSFQRTGAFF	TGTGCCAGCAGTTTTCAGCGAACGGGAGCTTTCTTT
.	TRBV27	TRBD1	TRBJ1-4	CASSLRQGGSEKLFF	TGTGCCAGCAGTTTAAGACAGGGGGGGAGTGAAAAACTGTTTTTT
.	TRBV14	TRBD2	TRBJ2-7	CASSQTGTSFYEQYF	TGTGCCAGCAGCCAAACCGGGACTAGCTTTTACGAGCAGTACTTC
.	TRBV28	.	TRBJ2-7	CASSPAGARYEQYF	TGTGCCAGCTCCCCTGCGGGGGCCCGGTACGAGCAGTACTTC
.	TRBV11-2	.	TRBJ2-1	CASTQLGGPLNEQFF	TGTGCCAGCACCCAGTTAGGAGGGCCCCTCAATGAGCAGTTCTTC
.	TRBV24-1	.	TRBJ2-3	CATSARDTDTQYF	TGTGCCACCAGTGCGAGGGACACAGATACGCAGTATTTT
once	TRBV30	TRBD1	TRBJ2-1	CAWNPGQASYNEQFF	TGTGCCTGGAACCCCGGACAGGCTTCCTACAATGAGCAGTTCTTC
.	TRBV7-2	TRBD2	TRBJ2-5	CASSLVTSGRGQETQYF	TGTGCCAGCAGCTTAGTAACTAGCGGGAGAGGTCAAGAGACCCAGTACTTC
.	TRBV30	.	TRBJ1-1	CAWTLDRNTEAFF	TGTGCCTGGACCCTGGACAGGAACACTGAAGCTTTCTTT
.	TRBV7-6	.	TRBJ2-3	CASSLGGRAGDTQYF	TGTGCCAGCAGCTTAGGGGGAAGGGCGGGGGATACGCAGTATTTT
.	TRBV2	TRBD1	TRBJ2-3	CAGRRQGGTDTQYF	TGTGCCGGAAGGAGGCAGGGGGGCACAGATACGCAGTATTTT
.	TRBV6-2/TRBV6-3	TRBD2	TRBJ2-3	CASSFFSGIADTQYF	TGTGCCAGCAGTTTTTTTAGCGGGATAGCAGATACGCAGTATTTT
.	TRBV7-2	.	TRBJ2-7	CASSLLFEQYF	TGTGCCAGCAGCTTACTTTTCGAGCAGTACTTC
.	TRBV6-2/TRBV6-3	TRBD2	TRBJ2-7	CASSSQVAGALYEQYF	TGTGCCAGCAGCTCCCAAGTAGCGGGAGCCCTCTACGAGCAGTACTTC
.	TRBV7-2	TRBD1	TRBJ1-1	CASKRGQGNTEAFF	TGTGCCAGCAAGCGGGGACAGGGGAACACTGAAGCTTTCTTT
.	TRBV9	.	TRBJ1-1	CASSVAGAGTEAFF	TGTGCCAGCAGCGTAGCTGGGGCCGGGACTGAAGCTTTCTTT
.	TRBV7-8	TRBD2	TRBJ2-1	CASSFTGTREVTEQFF	TGTGCCAGCAGTTTTACCGGGACTAGGGAAGTAACTGAGCAGTTCTTC
few	TRBV28	TRBD1	TRBJ1-3	CASSLWDRTISGNTIYF	TGTGCCAGCAGTTTATGGGACAGGACTATCTCTGGAAACACCATATATTTT